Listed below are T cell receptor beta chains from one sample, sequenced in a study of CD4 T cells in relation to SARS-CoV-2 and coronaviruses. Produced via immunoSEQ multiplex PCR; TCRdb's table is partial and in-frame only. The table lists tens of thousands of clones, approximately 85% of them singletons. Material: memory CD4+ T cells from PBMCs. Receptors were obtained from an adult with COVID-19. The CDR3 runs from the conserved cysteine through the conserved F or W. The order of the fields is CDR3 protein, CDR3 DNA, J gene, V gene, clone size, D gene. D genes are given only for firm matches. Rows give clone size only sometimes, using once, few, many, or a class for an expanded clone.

cdr3_aa: CSVVGQGSPGSNYGYTF
cdr3_nt: TGCAGCGTTGTCGGGCAGGGCAGTCCTGGATCTAACTATGGCTACACCTTC
j_call: TRBJ1-2
v_call: TRBV29-1
clone_size: NA
d_call: NA

cdr3_aa: CASSWQGPDTQYF
cdr3_nt: TGTGCCAGCAGCTGGCAGGGACCAGATACGCAGTATTTT
j_call: TRBJ2-3
v_call: TRBV5-8
clone_size: once
d_call: NA

cdr3_aa: CASSKTTDTQYF
cdr3_nt: TGTGCCAGCAGCAAGACCACAGATACGCAGTATTTT
j_call: TRBJ2-3
v_call: TRBV12-3/TRBV12-4
clone_size: few
d_call: NA

cdr3_aa: CASGILSSGNTIYF
cdr3_nt: TGTGCCAGTGGGATTTTGAGCTCTGGAAACACCATATATTTT
j_call: TRBJ1-3
v_call: TRBV19
clone_size: NA
d_call: NA

cdr3_aa: CASSQIAGGPNEQFF
cdr3_nt: TGTGCCAGCAGTCAGATAGCGGGAGGGCCCAATGAGCAGTTCTTC
j_call: TRBJ2-1
v_call: TRBV6-1
clone_size: NA
d_call: TRBD2

cdr3_aa: CASRTGGANTGELFF
cdr3_nt: TGTGCCAGCAGGACAGGGGGCGCAAACACCGGGGAGCTGTTTTTT
j_call: TRBJ2-2
v_call: TRBV2
clone_size: NA
d_call: TRBD1

cdr3_aa: CASSQDGREDEQYF
cdr3_nt: TGTGCCAGCAGCCAGGACGGGAGGGAGGACGAGCAGTACTTC
j_call: TRBJ2-7
v_call: TRBV4-2
clone_size: few
d_call: TRBD2

cdr3_aa: CAWTVEGVSSYNEQFF
cdr3_nt: TGTGCCTGGACGGTAGAGGGTGTAAGCTCCTACAATGAGCAGTTCTTC
j_call: TRBJ2-1
v_call: TRBV30
clone_size: NA
d_call: NA

cdr3_aa: CASSLDRDNEQFF
cdr3_nt: TGTGCCAGCAGCTTAGACCGAGACAATGAGCAGTTCTTC
j_call: TRBJ2-1
v_call: TRBV7-2
clone_size: once
d_call: NA

cdr3_aa: CASTKGEGTGELFF
cdr3_nt: TGCGCCAGCACCAAGGGGGAGGGCACCGGGGAGCTGTTTTTT
j_call: TRBJ2-2
v_call: TRBV5-1
clone_size: NA
d_call: NA

cdr3_aa: CASSRGGRTDTQYF
cdr3_nt: TGTGCCAGCAGCAGGGGGGGGAGGACAGATACGCAGTATTTT
j_call: TRBJ2-3
v_call: TRBV5-4
clone_size: NA
d_call: NA

cdr3_aa: CATAPERVTSYEQYF
cdr3_nt: TGTGCCACCGCTCCCGAGCGCGTAACATCCTACGAGCAGTACTTC
j_call: TRBJ2-7
v_call: TRBV10-3
clone_size: NA
d_call: NA

cdr3_aa: CASSAGLRETQYF
cdr3_nt: TGTGCCAGCAGCGCCGGACTGAGGGAGACCCAGTACTTC
j_call: TRBJ2-5
v_call: TRBV5-5
clone_size: NA
d_call: NA

cdr3_aa: CSARLYAEAFF
cdr3_nt: TGCAGTGCTAGATTGTACGCTGAAGCTTTCTTT
j_call: TRBJ1-1
v_call: TRBV20-1
clone_size: NA
d_call: NA

cdr3_aa: CASSPGLAGPAHYEQYF
cdr3_nt: TGTGCCAGCAGTCCGGGACTAGCGGGACCGGCCCATTACGAGCAGTACTTC
j_call: TRBJ2-7
v_call: TRBV27
clone_size: NA
d_call: TRBD2

cdr3_aa: CASSYVAGGRTQYF
cdr3_nt: TGTGCCAGCAGTTACGTAGCGGGAGGGCGGACGCAGTATTTT
j_call: TRBJ2-3
v_call: TRBV6-2/TRBV6-3
clone_size: NA
d_call: TRBD2

cdr3_aa: CASSLGLAGFSAKNIQYF
cdr3_nt: TGTGCCAGCAGCTTGGGCCTAGCGGGATTCTCAGCCAAAAACATTCAGTACTTC
j_call: TRBJ2-4
v_call: TRBV5-5
clone_size: NA
d_call: TRBD2

cdr3_aa: CASTTSVVQPQHF
cdr3_nt: TGTGCCAGCACAACCTCTGTCGTTCAGCCCCAGCATTTT
j_call: TRBJ1-5
v_call: TRBV6-6
clone_size: NA
d_call: NA

cdr3_aa: CASGSSTGLAGENTQYF
cdr3_nt: TGTGCTAGTGGTTCATCGACGGGACTAGCGGGAGAAAATACGCAGTATTTT
j_call: TRBJ2-3
v_call: TRBV12-5
clone_size: NA
d_call: TRBD2

cdr3_aa: CASSYLPGRVVYEQYF
cdr3_nt: TGTGCCAGCAGTTACCTACCGGGGAGGGTGGTCTACGAGCAGTACTTC
j_call: TRBJ2-7
v_call: TRBV6-2/TRBV6-3
clone_size: NA
d_call: TRBD2

cdr3_aa: CASSIPATDTQYF
cdr3_nt: TGCGCCAGCAGTATCCCAGCAACAGATACGCAGTATTTT
j_call: TRBJ2-3
v_call: TRBV5-1
clone_size: NA
d_call: NA

cdr3_aa: CASSQGPRGLKYF
cdr3_nt: TGTGCCAGCAGCCAGGGGCCGCGAGGACTAAAGTACTTC
j_call: TRBJ2-7
v_call: TRBV14
clone_size: NA
d_call: NA

cdr3_aa: CASSYREQNIQYF
cdr3_nt: TGTGCCAGCAGCTATCGGGAGCAAAACATTCAGTACTTC
j_call: TRBJ2-4
v_call: TRBV11-2
clone_size: NA
d_call: NA

cdr3_aa: CAISVQEVEQFF
cdr3_nt: TGTGCCATCAGTGTCCAGGAGGTTGAGCAGTTCTTC
j_call: TRBJ2-1
v_call: TRBV10-3
clone_size: few
d_call: NA

cdr3_aa: CASRPSGTSTDTQYF
cdr3_nt: TGTGCCAGCAGACCTAGCGGGACTAGCACAGATACGCAGTATTTT
j_call: TRBJ2-3
v_call: TRBV6-5
clone_size: once
d_call: TRBD2

cdr3_aa: CASSLVGIGYEQYF
cdr3_nt: TGTGCCAGCAGCCTCGTCGGGATCGGCTACGAGCAGTACTTC
j_call: TRBJ2-7
v_call: TRBV5-4
clone_size: NA
d_call: NA

cdr3_aa: CASSGSRADTQYF
cdr3_nt: TGTGCCAGCAGCGGTTCTAGAGCAGATACGCAGTATTTT
j_call: TRBJ2-3
v_call: TRBV9
clone_size: NA
d_call: NA

cdr3_aa: CASRVLAGVYNEQFF
cdr3_nt: TGTGCCAGCAGAGTACTAGCGGGGGTCTACAATGAGCAGTTCTTC
j_call: TRBJ2-1
v_call: TRBV2
clone_size: NA
d_call: TRBD2

cdr3_aa: CASSQDQAEQYF
cdr3_nt: TGTGCCAGCAGCCAAGATCAGGCAGAGCAGTACTTC
j_call: TRBJ2-7
v_call: TRBV3-1/TRBV3-2
clone_size: NA
d_call: NA

cdr3_aa: CASSPGLNEQFF
cdr3_nt: TGTGCCAGCTCGCCGGGACTCAATGAGCAGTTCTTC
j_call: TRBJ2-1
v_call: TRBV18
clone_size: NA
d_call: NA

cdr3_aa: CAWSISDTGELFF
cdr3_nt: TGTGCCTGGAGTATATCTGACACCGGGGAGCTGTTTTTT
j_call: TRBJ2-2
v_call: TRBV30
clone_size: NA
d_call: NA

cdr3_aa: CASSFGSPLTDTQYF
cdr3_nt: TGTGCCAGCAGTTTCGGGAGCCCGCTCACAGATACGCAGTATTTT
j_call: TRBJ2-3
v_call: TRBV27
clone_size: NA
d_call: NA

cdr3_aa: CSVEDFRDSNNEQFF
cdr3_nt: TGCAGCGTTGAAGATTTTCGGGATTCGAACAATGAGCAGTTCTTC
j_call: TRBJ2-1
v_call: TRBV29-1
clone_size: NA
d_call: NA

cdr3_aa: CASSDPGAETQYF
cdr3_nt: TGTGCCAGCAGTGATCCGGGAGCGGAGACCCAGTACTTC
j_call: TRBJ2-5
v_call: TRBV2
clone_size: NA
d_call: NA

cdr3_aa: CASRGLEIRGELFF
cdr3_nt: TGTGCCAGCAGAGGACTAGAAATCCGCGGGGAGCTGTTTTTT
j_call: TRBJ2-2
v_call: TRBV6-5
clone_size: NA
d_call: TRBD2

cdr3_aa: CASSHVRRRGLAGGPLVYNEQFF
cdr3_nt: TGTGCCAGCAGCCACGTAAGAAGAAGGGGACTAGCGGGAGGGCCGTTGGTATACAATGAGCAGTTCTTC
j_call: TRBJ2-1
v_call: TRBV14
clone_size: NA
d_call: TRBD2

cdr3_aa: CAWSVPRAASYEQYF
cdr3_nt: TGTGCCTGGAGTGTACCCAGGGCTGCCTCCTACGAGCAGTACTTC
j_call: TRBJ2-7
v_call: TRBV30
clone_size: NA
d_call: NA

cdr3_aa: CASSARRVRATRHQETQYF
cdr3_nt: TGTGCCAGCAGTGCCCGACGGGTTCGGGCTACCAGGCACCAAGAGACCCAGTACTTC
j_call: TRBJ2-5
v_call: TRBV27
clone_size: NA
d_call: NA

cdr3_aa: CASSFGQDYEQYF
cdr3_nt: TGTGCCAGCAGTTTTGGACAGGACTACGAGCAGTACTTC
j_call: TRBJ2-7
v_call: TRBV27
clone_size: NA
d_call: TRBD1

cdr3_aa: CASRRGGRGYEQYF
cdr3_nt: TGTGCCAGTAGGAGGGGAGGCAGGGGTTACGAGCAGTACTTC
j_call: TRBJ2-7
v_call: TRBV2
clone_size: NA
d_call: NA